These 18 T cell receptor beta chains were sequenced from one sample in a study of OX40 agonist ivuxolimab in advanced cancers. Repertoires were generated with immunoSEQ multiplex PCR, while TCRdb's copy carries only in-frame clones and drops some. The sample lists tens of thousands of clones, roughly 81% occurring once. This specimen was CD4+ or CD8+ T cells sorted from blood, taken in a trial of the OX40 agonist ivuxolimab. These TCRs come from an adult with an advanced solid tumor such as melanoma, head and neck, liver or kidney cancer.

This clone was seen once. The rearrangement links TRBV6-6 to TRBJ1-2; TRBD1 aligns across 7 bases. Germline assignment: CDR1 MNHNY and CDR2 SVGAGI (reference sequence). The CDR3 is 15 residues long. V lost 4 bases and J lost 0; bases outside the gene matches: 5. CDR3 DNA sequence: TGTGCCAGCAGTTTTCCGGACAGGTCTAACTATGGCTACACCTTC. Amino acids: CASSFPDRSNYGYTF.

The chain's CDR3 is CATIMRGAGETQYF. CDR3 nucleotide sequence: TGTGCCACCATAATGCGGGGGGCAGGAGAGACCCAGTACTTC. The chain employs TRBV15 and TRBJ2-5; 8 nucleotides align to TRBD2. This CDR3 spans 14 amino acids. V lost 7 bases, J lost 4 bases, and 8 bases stayed unmatched. CDR1 is LNHNV, CDR2 YYDKDF, per germline (reference sequence).

This clone was detected once. The chain joins TRBV5-4 to TRBJ2-7, with 11 bases identical to TRBD2. V shed 2 bases and J 3 bases; nucleotides not matched to a gene: 1. The CDR3 has 14 residues. CDR1 and CDR2 from the germline V gene are SGHNT and YYREEE (reference sequence). CDR3 DNA: TGTGCCAGCAGCTTCGGGACTAGCGGCTACGAGCAGTACTTC. Amino acid sequence: CASSFGTSGYEQYF.

The CDR3 region is CASSPWVGQPQHF. CDR3 coding DNA: TGTGCCAGCAGCCCCTGGGTTGGTCAGCCCCAGCATTTT. The V call is TRBV11-2, the J call TRBJ1-5; no definite D call. V lost 5 bases and J 6 bases, leaving 11 bases between the germline ends. This CDR3 region has 13 residues. Germline values: CDR1 SGHAT, CDR2 FQNNGV.

The gene calls are TRBV5-1 and TRBJ2-2; a possible D gene is TRBD1 (6 bases). V lost 0 bases to trimming and J lost 3 bases, with 12 bases between them. This CDR3 is 16 amino acids long. The germline gives CDR1 SGHRS, CDR2 YFSETQ. The CDR3 protein is CASSLAGAGDTGELFF. CDR3 nucleotides: TGCGCCAGCAGCTTGGCCGGTGCAGGGGACACCGGGGAGCTGTTTTTT.

The J gene is TRBJ1-1, the V gene TRBV4-3; no definite D call. V was shortened by 2 bases and J by 3 bases, with 10 bases between the two germline ends. The CDR3 length is 14 residues. Germline loops: CDR1 LGHNA, CDR2 YSLEER. As DNA, the CDR3 is TGCGCCAGCAGCCAAAGAGCGGACCACACTGAAGCTTTCTTT. It is translated as CASSQRADHTEAFF.

The chain joins TRBV30 to TRBJ2-1; no reliable D call. Trimming left V 0 bases short and J 1 base short, with 4 bases between. This CDR3 spans 13 amino acids. Germline V gene sequence: CDR1 GTSNPN, CDR2 SVGIG (reference sequence). CDR3 residues: CAWSVGSYNEQFF. CDR3 coding DNA: TGTGCCTGGAGTGTCGGGTCCTACAATGAGCAGTTCTTC.

This clone was seen a single time. The chain joins TRBV11-1 to TRBJ1-1, with 7 positions matching TRBD1. The germline V gene has CDR1 SGHAT and CDR2 FQDESV (reference sequence). The J segment lost 7 bases and the V segment lost 6 bases, leaving 5 bases of the junction unmatched. CDR3 length: 12 residues. CDR3 nucleotide sequence: TGTGCCAGCAGAACCGGACAGGTTGAAGCTTTCTTT. Translated, it gives CASRTGQVEAFF.

This clone was detected once. V gene TRBV27 combines with J gene TRBJ1-1, with no clear D. The length of the CDR3 is 14 residues. Germline V gene data show CDR1 as MNHEY and CDR2 as SMNVEV (reference sequence). Trimming shortened V by 5 bases and J by 4 bases, and 14 bases separated the two germline ends. CDR3 coding DNA: TGTGCCAGCAGTGGTCAGACCCTGAGCACTGAAGCTTTCTTT. It specifies CASSGQTLSTEAFF.

The chain couples TRBV5-4 to TRBJ2-7; either TRBD1 or TRBD2 may fit D (5 bases each). Germline V CDR1 and CDR2: SGHNT, YYREEE (reference sequence). This CDR3 contains 13 residues. Between the trimmed V and J ends, which lost 4 bases and 2 bases, there was a span of 10 bases. The CDR3 reads CASSPGPAYEQYF. In DNA, the CDR3 is TGTGCCAGCAGCCCGGGACCAGCCTACGAGCAGTACTTC.

This clone is medium-sized within its sample. The chain combines TRBV19 with TRBJ2-5; 12 bases are a match to TRBD2. Germline CDR1 reads LNHDA; CDR2 reads SQIVND (reference sequence). With 3 bases clipped from V and 4 bases from J, the junction kept 3 bases outside the gene matches. The CDR3 consists of 15 residues. The CDR3 DNA reads TGTGCCAGTAGTATGACTAGCGGGAGTTTAGAGACCCAGTACTTC. It specifies CASSMTSGSLETQYF.

This clone has just a few counts. The chain links TRBV7-8 to TRBJ1-5; D is perhaps TRBD1 (6 bases). This CDR3 comprises 14 residues. V lost 4 bases to trimming and J lost 7 bases, with 14 bases between them. Germline V lookup: CDR1 SGHVS, CDR2 FQNEAQ. For the CDR3, the DNA is TGTGCCAGCAGCTCCGGACAGCCTCGGCAGCCCCAGCATTTT. Its translation: CASSSGQPRQPQHF.

The J gene is TRBJ2-5, the V gene TRBV18; D remains unclear. Trimming removed 2 bases at V and 5 bases at J, with 15 bases between. Germline-derived CDR1 and CDR2 are KGHSH and LQKENI. This CDR3 is built from 15 residues. The CDR3, as DNA: TGTGCCAGCTCACCATGGGTAGTGGAAGCGGAGACCCAGTACTTC. This codes for CASSPWVVEAETQYF.

V usage is TRBV11-3 and J usage is TRBJ1-4, with unresolved D. This CDR3 has 16 amino acids. Trimming removed 5 bases from V and 8 bases from J, with 21 bases in between. In germline, CDR1 is SGHNT, CDR2 YENEEA. In DNA, the CDR3 is TGTGCCAGCAGCGATTGGACGATCCGAAAGCGGGAAAAACTGTTTTTT. It translates to CASSDWTIRKREKLFF.

The chain is built from TRBV6-6 and TRBJ2-7; D is unresolved. The CDR3 is made up of 12 amino acids. CDR1 is MNHNY, CDR2 SVGAGI, per germline (reference sequence). V was clipped by 0 bases and J by 2 bases, with 2 bases between them. The CDR3 bases are TGTGCCAGCAGTTACTCGGCCTACGAGCAGTACTTC. Its translation is CASSYSAYEQYF.

This clone was counted at least ten times. One end of the junction fails to match germline, which may point to a read error. This chain connects TRBV6-1 to TRBJ2-7; D is uncertain. The CDR3 totals 15 residues. Germline CDR1 and CDR2: MNHNS and SASEGT. In nucleotides, the CDR3 is TGTGCCAGCCGTGAATACGACTCCCTGGGCTACGAGCAGTACTTC. It codes for CASREYDSLGYEQYF.

J is TRBJ2-5 and V is TRBV7-8; D gene unclear. V dropped 7 bases and J dropped 5 bases, with 11 bases sitting between them. CDR1 and CDR2 from the germline V gene are SGHVS and FQNEAQ. The CDR3 consists of 12 residues. The CDR3 loop reads CASTLTGETQYF. In nucleotides, the CDR3 is TGTGCCAGCACCCTAACCGGGGAGACCCAGTACTTC.

The genes are TRBV25-1 and TRBJ2-7; D is uncertain. This CDR3 contains 12 residues. CDR1 and CDR2 (germline): MGHDK, SYGVNS. V was trimmed by 6 bases and J by 9 bases, leaving 15 bases between them. The CDR3 nucleotides are TGTGCCAGCAGGGGGTCTACGTTCGGGCAGTACTTC. This translates into CASRGSTFGQYF.